Shown below are 5 T cell receptor beta chains from a single sample sequenced in a study of T cells after yellow fever vaccination. TCRdb re-called the 5' RACE reads through MiXCR, storing one row per CDR3 protein. The table records around 610,000 distinct CDR3 sequences, less than 15% of them present only once. Sequenced here: PBMCs, sampled on the day of the yellow fever booster vaccination. The receptors here all came from a man younger than 40 who received the YFV17D yellow fever vaccine.

This clonotype showed up just a few times. The conserved final phenylalanine or tryptophan is absent from the CDR3, which likely points to a read error. No DNA is shown, since the ends of the CDR3 on it are uncertain; the CDR3 is the one TCRdb lists. The rearrangement joins TRBV6-5 to TRBJ2-7. The CDR3 adds up to 10 amino acids, both ends counted. Germline CDR1 is MNHEY and CDR2 is SVGAGI. Here the CDR3 reads CASSYSNSLG.

The V call is TRBV10-3, the J call TRBJ2-1; TRBD1 agrees at 9 bases. Germline lookup yields CDR1 ENHRY and CDR2 SYGVKD. Unmatched junction bases numbered 9, after V lost 10 bases and J lost 8 bases. The CDR3 covers 13 residues. The DNA for the CDR3 is TGTGCCACCCTCGGGACAGGGTTAGATGAGCAGTTCTTC. This gives the protein CATLGTGLDEQFF.

This chain connects TRBV7-2 to TRBJ2-1; D perhaps matches TRBD2 (5 bases). The germline V gene has CDR1 SGHTA and CDR2 FQGNSA. The CDR3 has 12 amino acids. Trimming left V 5 bases short and J 7 bases short, with 9 bases between. The CDR3 sequence is CASSTRGNEQFF. In nucleotides, the CDR3 is TGTGCCAGCAGCACTCGGGGTAATGAGCAGTTCTTC. Based on the CDR3 plus reference TRBV7-2 and TRBJ2-1, the full variable domain is GAGVSQSPSNKVTEKGKDVELRCDPISGHTALYWYRQSLGQGLEFLIYFQGNSAPDKSGLPSDRFSAERTGGSVSTLTIQRTQQEDSAVYLCASSTRGNEQFFGPGTRLTVL.

This clonotype was detected a few times. The chain combines TRBV10-3 with TRBJ2-3, with D unclear. Germline CDR1 ENHRY, CDR2 SYGVKD. Deletions cut 3 bases from V and 3 bases from J, with 4 bases between. This CDR3 is built from 12 residues. The CDR3: CAISERTDTQYF. The CDR3 DNA follows: TGTGCCATCAGTGAACGTACAGATACGCAGTATTTT.

The chain is built from TRBV5-1 and TRBJ2-1; D is uncertain. CDR1 is SGHRS, CDR2 YFSETQ, per germline. Trimming took off 0 bases at V and 3 bases at J, with 7 bases between the two ends. The CDR3 has 14 residues. CDR3 in DNA: TGCGCCAGCAGCTTGGTACAGAACTACAATGAGCAGTTCTTC. It translates to CASSLVQNYNEQFF.